This TCR beta chain was sequenced in a study of CXCR3-negative and CXCR3-positive naive CD8 T cells (dated 2019 in TCRdb). With regard to the full study: In total, roughly 140 million TRB reads were obtained, which works out to roughly 1.5 +/- 0.3 million reads per library. TRBV-TRBJ cluster analysis included naive subsets from about 5 donors and memory cells from 3 donors. Diversity and physicochemical repertoire analyses covered around 10 donors pooled from two independent experiments. Overall study results and their limits: TRB CDR3s from CXCR3-positive naive cells showed higher hydrophobicity (lower Kidera factor 4), lower energy, and higher strength and volume indices than CXCR3-negative naive cells. Because surface CD5, which is linked to self-reactivity in mice, was comparable between the naive subsets, TCR interaction strength was also inferred from TRB CDR3 physicochemical properties. Freshly isolated PBMCs were used for most assays because CXCR3 expression partially decreased after cryopreservation. Within the same donor, TRBV-TRBJ usage looked similar between naive CXCR3-negative and CXCR3-positive cells, but memory cells had distinct patterns. Repertoire diversity was comparably high in both naive subsets but much lower in memory CD8+ T cells.

On this clonotype: It has no known antigen specificity.

Taken from the germline V gene, the CDR1 and CDR2 loops are SNHLY and FYNNEI. The CDR3 has 13 amino acids, counting the end cysteine and phenylalanine. No DNA appears here. Sequencing used a NextSeq 550. The Human TCR Profiling Kit (MiLaboratory) was used to prepare UMI-labeled 5' RACE TRB cDNA libraries. The full amount of extracted RNA was used for cDNA synthesis, and the full amount of resulting cDNA was used for PCR amplification. The libraries were made side by side, with each library going through the same number of PCR cycles. From the authors' description of their analysis: MIGEC and MiXCR extracted about 50,000 +/- 10,000 unique UMI-labeled TRB cDNA molecules per library, requiring at least two reads per UMI. On average, roughly 40,000 +/- 10,000 functional in-frame TRB CDR3 nucleotide clonotypes lacking stop codons were found per library. After each sample was downsampled to 5000 UMI-labeled TRB molecules, VDJtools was used to calculate diversity metrics such as normalized Shannon-Wiener and Chao1. VDJtools computed clonotype-size-weighted physicochemical properties of the central five CDR3 residues: interaction energy, strength, volume and Kidera factor 4. The reads went through TCRdb reprocessing, and each CDR3 protein sequence gets one entry with no DNA. The V and J calls come from TCRdb's annotation, not from the publication. This sample's clone table shows 100,000 or so distinct CDR3 sequences. The ten largest clones take up 0.36% of the sample.

Each CD8+ T cell subset was flow-sorted in triplicate, and around 320,000 cells per subset were placed directly into RLT lysis buffer. Naive CD8+ T cells were defined stringently as CD45RO-CCR7+CD27+CD95- to exclude memory contaminants. Standard density gradient centrifugation was used to isolate peripheral blood mononuclear cells from buffy coats. A FACSAria III was used to flow-sort naive CXCR3-negative and CXCR3-positive CD8+ T cells. An RNeasy Mini Kit was used to extract total RNA from the sorted cells. The V gene is TRBV2 and the J gene is TRBJ2-4. The TCR was taken from a human donor in good health. Some clones in this sample may be carry-over from other donors' samples. The sequencing sample was made of naive CXCR3+ CD8+ T cells from blood. The sample's cell subset or site label is to be understood as: CD45RO-CCR7+CD27+CD95- naive CD8+ T cells expressing CXCR3 (TNR3+). This receptor carries the CDR3 CASSLTSKNIQYF.